The 30 T cell receptor beta chains listed next were all sequenced from one sample in a study of molecular identifiers for immune sequencing clone quantification. MiXCR was run by TCRdb on the PCR reads, yielding one entry per CDR3 protein. Counted here are about 320,000 distinct CDR3 sequences, around 21% occurring once; the ten biggest clones make up 0.81%. The specimen sequenced was naive CD8+ T cells from blood, with Jurkat cell RNA spiked in. The subset is: FACS-sorted CD8+CD4-CCR7+CD45RA+ naive T cells. The receptors stem from a human donor in good health. Some libraries in this study had Jurkat cell RNA spiked in.

Ten or more counts support this clonotype. CDR3 amino acids: CASNPGTSPTDTQYF. CDR3 DNA: TGTGCCAGCAACCCCGGGACTAGTCCCACAGATACGCAGTATTTT. The chain employs TRBV9 and TRBJ2-3, with 8 bases lining up with TRBD2. CDR3 size: 15 residues. Germline lookup yields CDR1 SGDLS and CDR2 YYNGEE. Losses at the gene ends were 6 bases for V and 2 bases for J; bases not matched to a gene: 8.

The chain carries TRBV2 and TRBJ1-1; no clear D gene. This CDR3 comprises 14 residues. Per germline, CDR1 SNHLY and CDR2 FYNNEI. Deletions cut 8 bases from V and 1 base from J, with 14 bases between. The CDR3 loop reads CASGYVARNTEAFF. Here the CDR3 DNA reads TGTGCCAGCGGTTATGTAGCTAGGAACACTGAAGCTTTCTTT.

In this sample, this clonotype turned up many times. The chain employs TRBV7-9 and TRBJ1-5; D uncertain. Deletions cut 3 bases from V and 6 bases from J, with 9 bases between. Germline CDR1 and CDR2: SEHNR and FQNEAQ (reference sequence). This CDR3 has 13 amino acids. The CDR3 nucleotides read TGTGCCAGCAGCTTTGGATCCCCTCAGCCCCAGCATTTT. Translating gives CASSFGSPQPQHF.

Of note for this clonotype: Since a much larger clone is just one base distant, this may be a read error. V gene TRBV19 combines with J gene TRBJ2-7, with no clear D. Germline-derived CDR1 and CDR2 are LNHDA and SQIVND (reference sequence). V was trimmed by 5 bases and J by 7 bases, leaving 12 bases between them. The CDR3 totals 12 residues. The CDR3 sequence: CASSQEQWEQYF. Written as DNA, the CDR3 is TGTGCCAGTAGTCAGGAACAATGGGAGCAGTACTTC.

A remark on this clonotype: This may arise from a read error, as a much more abundant clone is one base away. The gene calls are TRBV29-1 and TRBJ2-7, with D perhaps matching TRBD1 (6 bases). This CDR3 spans 14 amino acids. Germline V gene sequence: CDR1 SQVTM, CDR2 ANQGSEA. The CDR3 reads CNFVLPGQTYEQYF. CDR3 in DNA: TGCAACTTTGTTCTACCGGGACAAACCTACGAGCAGTACTTC.

This clonotype was seen at least ten times. The rearrangement uses TRBV2 and TRBJ1-5; weak D call: TRBD1 (5 bases). This CDR3 comprises 14 residues. Trimming removed 3 bases at V and 2 bases at J, with 8 bases between. The germline V gene encodes CDR1 SNHLY and CDR2 FYNNEI. The CDR3 sequence: CASSEGQGNQPQHF. CDR3 coding DNA: TGTGCCAGCAGTGAGGGGCAGGGCAATCAGCCCCAGCATTTT.

This clonotype was seen repeatedly, ten times or more. The genes are TRBV15 and TRBJ2-3; D is ambiguous. CDR1 is LNHNV, CDR2 YYDKDF, per germline (reference sequence). Trimming cost V 3 bases and J 1 base, with 11 bases left between them. This CDR3 has 15 residues. The chain's CDR3 is CATSSATSRTDTQYF. The CDR3 region has the DNA TGTGCCACCAGCAGCGCAACGTCCCGCACAGATACGCAGTATTTT.

This chain connects TRBV11-2 to TRBJ2-1, with D possibly TRBD2 on 7 matching bases. The germline V and J ends were trimmed by 7 bases and 2 bases, with 21 bases remaining between them. The CDR3 loop spans 17 amino acids. The germline CDR1 and CDR2 sequences are SGHAT and FQNNGV. Here the CDR3 reads CASIAQGGAGAYNEQFF. CDR3 DNA: TGTGCCAGCATAGCCCAAGGGGGGGCCGGCGCCTACAATGAGCAGTTCTTC. The full variable domain, rest sourced from reference TRBV11-2 and TRBJ2-1, is EAGVAQSPRYKIIEKRQSVAFWCNPISGHATLYWYQQILGQGPKLLIQFQNNGVVDDSQLPKDRFSAERLKGVDSTLKIQPAKLEDSAVYLCASIAQGGAGAYNEQFFGPGTRLTVL.

At least ten counts were recorded for this clonotype. The chain combines TRBV4-3 with TRBJ2-3, with D tentatively TRBD2 (5 bases). In germline, CDR1 is LGHNA, CDR2 YSLEER. The ends were cut back, 0 bases at V and 2 bases at J, with 12 bases in the middle. The CDR3 has 16 residues. The CDR3 DNA reads as TGCGCCAGCAGCCAAGACCTAGCCGGTATCACAGATACGCAGTATTTT. Translating it yields CASSQDLAGITDTQYF.

DNA for the CDR3: TGTGCCAGCAGCCCACACCGCGGGACAGTCCCTGGGAACACCGGGGAGCTGTTTTTT. Translating it yields CASSPHRGTVPGNTGELFF. V gene TRBV11-3 combines with J gene TRBJ2-2; perhaps TRBD1 as D (7 bases). Germline-derived CDR1 and CDR2 are SGHNT and YENEEA. V was shortened by 5 bases and J by 1 base, with 23 bases between the two germline ends. The CDR3 contains 19 residues.

The chain employs TRBV4-3 and TRBJ1-3, with D maybe TRBD1 (6 bases). The CDR3 has 16 amino acids. Germline CDR1 is LGHNA and CDR2 is YSLEER. The ends were cut back, 0 bases at V and 0 bases at J, with 9 bases in the middle. The CDR3 DNA reads TGCGCCAGCAGCCAAGATTTGGACAGCTCTGGAAACACCATATATTTT. This sequence encodes CASSQDLDSSGNTIYF.

This clonotype was seen repeatedly, ten times or more. The V and J genes are TRBV12-3 or TRBV12-4 and TRBJ1-5; 8 bases are a match to TRBD1. The CDR3 is made up of 14 amino acids. V dropped 5 bases and J dropped 4; count of bases not matched to a gene: 4. Here the CDR3 DNA reads TGTGCCAGCAGTCCAGGGGGCAGGAATCAGCCCCAGCATTTT. Translating gives CASSPGGRNQPQHF.

The table lists this clonotype with a count of one. A read error may produce the germline difference seen at one junction end. CDR3: CASTRQGPRIDAQYF. CDR3 DNA sequence: TGTGCCAGCACCCGACAGGGGCCGAGGATAGATGCGCAGTATTTT. V is TRBV27 and J is TRBJ2-3, with 8 bases fitting TRBD1. CDR1 is MNHEY and CDR2 is SMNVEV in the germline V gene (reference sequence). This CDR3 is built from 15 residues.

This clonotype was picked up many times. The V call is TRBV12-3 or TRBV12-4, the J call TRBJ2-3, with D uncertain. The CDR3 consists of 12 residues. V was pared by 5 bases and J by 6 bases, with 9 bases between. The CDR3 coding sequence is TGTGCCAGCAGTCGTACCTGGGATACGCAGTATTTT. Translating gives CASSRTWDTQYF.

There are a few counts of this clonotype. The chain has TRBV27 and TRBJ2-5; D unresolved. The CDR3 spans 13 residues. V was shortened by 5 bases and J by 0 bases, with 7 bases between the two germline ends. The germline V gene has CDR1 MNHEY and CDR2 SMNVEV (reference sequence). This CDR3 is CASSIANQETQYF. In nucleotides, the CDR3 is TGTGCCAGCAGTATCGCGAACCAAGAGACCCAGTACTTC.

This clonotype appeared once. This may be a read error: a much more frequent sequence differs by one nucleotide. This rearrangement joins TRBV4-3 to TRBJ1-1, with D unresolved. The CDR3 is made up of 13 amino acids. Per the germline V gene, CDR1 is LGHNA and CDR2 is YSLEER. The chain's CDR3 is CASSATTASEALF. CDR3 in DNA: TGCGCCAGCAGCGCGACGACTGCCTCTGAAGCTCTCTTT.

A remark on this clonotype: Since a much larger clone is just one base distant, this may be a read error. This chain connects TRBV7-3 to TRBJ1-1; D is unclear. The CDR3 is made up of 14 amino acids. Germline CDR1 reads SGHTA; CDR2 reads FQGTGA. CDR3 region: CASSQGSGGTEASF. The DNA of the CDR3 is TGTGCCAGCAGCCAAGGCTCGGGCGGCACTGAAGCTTCCTTT.

To note about this clonotype: A read error may explain this, as a much larger clone is one base away. V and J are TRBV4-2 and TRBJ1-5; D unresolved. Germline V CDR1 and CDR2: LGHNA, YNFKEQ. CDR3 length equals 15 residues. The CDR3 loop reads CASSQYSDSSQPQHF. In DNA form, the CDR3 reads TGTGCCAGCAGCCAGTACTCCGATAGCAGTCAGCCCCAGCATTTT.

The gene calls are TRBV2 and TRBJ2-1, with 9 bases identical to TRBD2. Trimming at V came to 1 base and at J to 10 bases, leaving 11 bases not matched to a gene. CDR1 SNHLY and CDR2 FYNNEI come from the germline V gene. The CDR3 runs 16 residues. The DNA of the CDR3 is TGTGCCAGCAGTGAAGAAATTAGCGGGAGCACGGACGAGCAGTTCTTC. The encoded protein is CASSEEISGSTDEQFF.

The chain links TRBV20-1 to TRBJ2-5; possibly TRBD1 for D (5 bases). This CDR3 is 15 amino acids long. In germline, CDR1 is DFQATT, CDR2 SNEGSKA (reference sequence). The V end was cut by 0 bases, the J end by 0 bases, with 11 bases between. CDR3: CSARDLTEYQETQYF. CDR3 DNA sequence: TGCAGTGCTAGAGACCTGACAGAGTACCAAGAGACCCAGTACTTC.

This clonotype was seen at least ten times. The chain couples TRBV14 to TRBJ1-5, with 12 positions matching TRBD1. There are 15 residues in the CDR3. Germline V gene lookup returns CDR1 SGHDN and CDR2 FVKESK. The V segment lost 3 bases and the J segment 8 bases; nucleotides outside the gene matches: 5. CDR3 DNA: TGTGCCAGCAGCCAGGGACAGGGGGCTGGGGAGCCCCAGCATTTT. Translating gives CASSQGQGAGEPQHF. Full variable domain (rest looked up from reference TRBV14 and TRBJ1-5): EAGVTQFPSHSVIEKGQTVTLRCDPISGHDNLYWYRRVMGKEIKFLLHFVKESKQDESGMPNNRFLAERTGGTYSTLKVQPAELEDSGVYFCASSQGQGAGEPQHFGDGTRLSIL.

To note about this clonotype: This may be a read error, as it is one base from a much larger clone. The V call is TRBV9, the J call TRBJ2-3; 7 nucleotides match TRBD2. This CDR3 contains 15 residues. V shed 3 bases, J shed 2 bases, and the junction held 6 bases outside the gene matches. In germline, CDR1 is SGDLS, CDR2 YYNGEE. The CDR3 is CASSASSGYTDTQYF. Written as DNA, the CDR3 is TGTGCCAGCAGCGCCTCTAGCGGATACACAGATACGCAGTATTTT.

The gene calls are TRBV3-1 and TRBJ2-7; no reliable D call. This CDR3 region has 13 residues. Trimming cost V 0 bases and J 1 base, with 4 bases left between them. Germline V gene data show CDR1 as LGHDT and CDR2 as YNNKEL (reference sequence). The DNA of the CDR3 is TGTGCCAGCAGCCAAGAATTGTCCTACGAGCAGTACTTC. Protein product: CASSQELSYEQYF.

This clonotype was seen many times. V is TRBV7-9 and J is TRBJ2-3; 11 positions match TRBD2. Germline loops: CDR1 SEHNR, CDR2 FQNEAQ (reference sequence). Trimming removed 5 bases from V and 6 bases from J; junction bases left unmatched: 10. The CDR3 covers 16 residues. The CDR3 region is CASSPPSGGSWDTQYF. The CDR3 DNA sequence: TGTGCCAGCAGCCCACCTAGCGGGGGGTCCTGGGATACGCAGTATTTT.

This clonotype came up once. The chain has TRBV30 and TRBJ2-7; no clear D gene. The germline CDR1 and CDR2 sequences are GTSNPN and SVGIG (reference sequence). CDR3 length equals 11 residues. Deletions cut 2 bases from V and 1 base from J, with 3 bases between. The CDR3: CAWSWSYEQYV. CDR3 coding DNA: TGTGCCTGGAGTTGGTCCTACGAGCAGTACGTC.

The chain links TRBV19 to TRBJ1-1, with 11 bases identical to TRBD1. There are 15 residues in the CDR3. V trimming: 7 bases; J trimming: 4 bases; junction bases outside the gene matches: 8. In germline, CDR1 is LNHDA, CDR2 SQIVND (reference sequence). The CDR3 DNA follows: TGTGCCAGTACCACAGCGGACAGGGGGCTCACTGAAGCTTTCTTT. It codes for CASTTADRGLTEAFF.

This clonotype occurred many times. The chain uses TRBV4-1 and TRBJ2-7; D possibly corresponds to TRBD1 (6 bases). The CDR3 runs to 15 residues. Trimming took 2 bases from V and 3 from J, leaving 14 bases between them. The germline V gene encodes CDR1 MGHRA and CDR2 YSYEKL. Written as DNA, the CDR3 is TGCGCCAGCAGCCAACCGGGACAACCACTCTACGAGCAGTACTTC. It is translated as CASSQPGQPLYEQYF.

This clonotype was recorded many times. The CDR3 nucleotides are TGCAGTGCTAGAGATGGGACAGGGAGCCATCAGCCCCAGCATTTT. It encodes CSARDGTGSHQPQHF. The chain is built from TRBV20-1 and TRBJ1-5; 9 bases are a match to TRBD1. Germline-derived CDR1 and CDR2 are DFQATT and SNEGSKA (reference sequence). This CDR3 is built from 15 residues. The V and J ends lost 0 bases and 5 bases, in that order; junction bases with no gene match: 5.

This clonotype was counted only a few times. This rearrangement joins TRBV4-1 to TRBJ2-3; the D is unclear. V was trimmed by 3 bases and J by 8 bases, leaving 9 bases between them. Germline CDR1 is MGHRA and CDR2 is YSYEKL. The CDR3 consists of 12 residues. The DNA for the CDR3 is TGCGCCAGCAGCCAGGTGGCAGGTACGCAGTATTTT. Translation gives CASSQVAGTQYF.

There are many counts of this clonotype. The CDR3 region is CSAEGLAGSYYEQYF. The CDR3, as DNA: TGCAGCGCCGAGGGACTAGCGGGCTCGTACTACGAGCAGTACTTC. This rearrangement joins TRBV29-1 to TRBJ2-7; 12 bases line up with TRBD2. The CDR3 has 15 amino acids. Germline-derived CDR1 and CDR2 are SQVTM and ANQGSEA. V lost 7 bases and J lost 3; bases outside the gene matches: 10.